The 20 T cell receptor beta chains presented below share a single source sample, sequenced in a study of cytomegalovirus exposure and HLA in healthy donors. The study ran its PCR with 60 Vbeta and 13 Jbeta primers. The protocol was immunoSEQ multiplex PCR, while the TCRdb copy is restricted to in-frame clones and leaves out a portion. In the table there are roughly 180,000 clones, approximately 81% of which are singletons. The sample taken for sequencing was PBMCs. Receptors were obtained from a woman under 30 in good health and CMV-seronegative.

The gene calls are TRBV11-2 and TRBJ1-1; TRBD1 matches 7 bases. V dropped 2 bases and J dropped 4; count of bases not matched to a gene: 10. The CDR3 consists of 16 residues. Per germline, CDR1 SGHAT and CDR2 FQNNGV. CDR3 coding DNA: TGTGCCAGCAGCTTACCGACGACAGGGAAGGTCACTGAAGCTTTCTTT. This sequence encodes CASSLPTTGKVTEAFF.

The chain carries TRBV4-1 and TRBJ2-2; 11 nucleotides agree with TRBD2. This CDR3 spans 18 amino acids. Trimming at V came to 0 bases and at J to 13 bases, leaving 16 bases not matched to a gene. Germline V lookup: CDR1 MGHRA, CDR2 YSYEKL. CDR3 sequence reads: CASSQEGMELAGVITLFF. In DNA, the CDR3 is TGCGCCAGCAGCCAAGAGGGCATGGAACTAGCGGGAGTGATAACGCTGTTTTTT.

This sequence joins TRBV10-3 and TRBJ1-1; D ambiguous. This CDR3 has 20 amino acids. Trimming stripped 0 bases from V and 0 bases from J, with 23 bases between. Germline-derived CDR1 and CDR2 are ENHRY and SYGVKD. The CDR3 coding sequence is TGTGCCATCAGTGAGTCGCTGGTCTGGAGGTCCCTTTACATGAACACTGAAGCTTTCTTT. Its protein product is CAISESLVWRSLYMNTEAFF.

This clone was counted a single time. The V call is TRBV15, the J call TRBJ2-1, with D maybe TRBD2 (5 bases). Deletions cut 9 bases from V and 9 bases from J, with 12 bases between. Per the germline V gene, CDR1 is LNHNV and CDR2 is YYDKDF (reference sequence). The CDR3 totals 11 residues. The CDR3 spells CATASFREQFF. In DNA form, the CDR3 reads TGTGCCACTGCTAGCTTCCGTGAGCAGTTCTTC.

The gene calls are TRBV4-1 and TRBJ2-7, with 9 nucleotides matching TRBD1. The CDR3 is 14 residues long. Germline-derived CDR1 and CDR2 are MGHRA and YSYEKL. With 4 bases clipped from V and 3 bases from J, the junction kept 4 bases outside the gene matches. The CDR3 DNA sequence: TGCGCCAGCAGCCTCCGACAGGGGGTCTACGAGCAGTACTTC. The encoded protein is CASSLRQGVYEQYF.

The chain is built from TRBV19 and TRBJ1-1; possible D gene TRBD1, 5 bases. With 5 bases removed from V and 0 bases from J, the gap between germline ends came to 13 bases. The CDR3 runs to 15 residues. In germline, CDR1 is LNHDA, CDR2 SQIVND (reference sequence). CDR3 sequence: CASSLRGGLNTEAFF. In DNA, the CDR3 is TGTGCCAGTAGTCTCCGCGGGGGACTGAACACTGAAGCTTTCTTT.

The chain recombines TRBV27 with TRBJ1-4; D uncertain. Trimming took 10 bases from V and 7 from J, leaving 22 bases between them. Germline V gene lookup returns CDR1 MNHEY and CDR2 SMNVEV (reference sequence). The CDR3 is 15 residues long. For the CDR3, the DNA is TGTGCCACCTCAGACGGCAGGATGGATAGTGAAAAACTGTTTTTT. Amino acids: CATSDGRMDSEKLFF.

This clone was seen a handful of times. The V call is TRBV10-3, the J call TRBJ1-4; 7 nucleotides align to TRBD1. Per the germline V gene, CDR1 is ENHRY and CDR2 is SYGVKD. J was trimmed by 4 bases and V by 10 bases; bases with no gene match: 6. The CDR3 has 13 amino acids. The CDR3: CASMGQLNEKLFF. CDR3 in DNA: TGTGCCAGTATGGGACAGCTTAATGAAAAACTGTTTTTT.

The chain links TRBV11-3 to TRBJ2-1, with 7 positions matching TRBD2. The CDR3 is made up of 15 amino acids. The germline V gene has CDR1 SGHNT and CDR2 YENEEA. V was pared by 4 bases and J by 3 bases, with 6 bases of the junction left unmatched. CDR3 bases: TGTGCCAGCAGCTCAATAGCGGGTGGCTACAATGAGCAGTTCTTC. Its translation: CASSSIAGGYNEQFF. The whole variable domain, remainder taken from reference TRBV11-3 and TRBJ2-1, is EAGVVQSPRYKIIEKKQPVAFWCNPISGHNTLYWYLQNLGQGPELLIRYENEEAVDDSQLPKDRFSAERLKGVDSTLKIQPAELGDSAVYLCASSSIAGGYNEQFFGPGTRLTVL.

V is TRBV4-1 and J is TRBJ2-7; TRBD2 matches 7 bases. The CDR3 sequence is 18 residues long. Germline CDR1 reads MGHRA; CDR2 reads YSYEKL. Trimming at V came to 7 bases and at J to 9 bases, leaving 27 bases not matched to a gene. The CDR3 is CASTLSPSPAGFMGRQYF. CDR3 bases: TGCGCCAGCACCTTGTCCCCCTCCCCAGCGGGGTTTATGGGGCGGCAGTACTTC.

This chain uses TRBV11-3 with TRBJ2-1; 7 nucleotides line up with TRBD2. After removal of 3 bases from V and 5 bases from J, the junction contained 7 bases not matched to a gene. The CDR3 covers 15 residues. Germline CDR1 reads SGHNT; CDR2 reads YENEEA. The CDR3, as DNA: TGTGCCAGCAGCTTTCTAGCGGCGGGGGACAATGAGCAGTTCTTC. This translates into CASSFLAAGDNEQFF.

This clone showed up just a few times. The rearrangement joins TRBV14 to TRBJ2-1, with D possibly being TRBD1 (6 bases). The germline V gene has CDR1 SGHDN and CDR2 FVKESK. Trimming took off 3 bases at V and 1 base at J, with 10 bases between the two ends. The CDR3 has 15 amino acids. The CDR3 is CASSHLTGSYNEQFF. The CDR3 nucleotides are TGTGCCAGCAGCCACTTAACAGGGTCCTACAATGAGCAGTTCTTC.

The CDR3 sequence is CASSLFQNEQYF. In DNA, the CDR3 is TGTGCCAGCAGTTTATTCCAGAACGAGCAGTACTTC. This chain joins TRBV28 and TRBJ2-7; no definite D call. Trimming pared 1 base from V and 5 bases from J, leaving 6 bases between. The CDR3 runs 12 residues. CDR1 is MDHEN, CDR2 SYDVKM, per germline.

The sample holds many counts of this clone. The V and J genes are TRBV11-2 and TRBJ1-5, with 10 bases identical to TRBD1. The CDR3 consists of 17 residues. The germline V gene encodes CDR1 SGHAT and CDR2 FQNNGV. The J segment lost 0 bases and the V segment lost 1 base, leaving 3 bases of the junction unmatched. The CDR3 coding sequence is TGTGCCAGCAGCTTAGCGGGACAGGGGCATAGCAATCAGCCCCAGCATTTT. Its protein is CASSLAGQGHSNQPQHF.

This clone was seen a single time. The rearrangement links TRBV7-2 to TRBJ2-7; 11 bases map to TRBD1. The CDR3 consists of 17 residues. The germline V gene encodes CDR1 SGHTA and CDR2 FQGNSA. V was clipped by 5 bases and J by 0 bases; unmatched bases: 9. The CDR3 protein is CASSHTLGQGDSYEQYF. CDR3 coding DNA: TGTGCCAGCAGCCACACGCTGGGACAGGGGGACTCCTACGAGCAGTACTTC.

The rearrangement uses TRBV5-4 and TRBJ2-3; 14 nucleotides agree with TRBD2. Germline-derived CDR1 and CDR2 are SGHNT and YYREEE (reference sequence). Trimming at V came to 4 bases and at J to 2 bases, leaving 15 bases not matched to a gene. CDR3 length: 20 residues. Written as DNA, the CDR3 is TGTGCCAGCAGCGGAAAATGGGGGGGGACTAGCGGGAGTATCACAGATACGCAGTATTTT. It yields the protein CASSGKWGGTSGSITDTQYF.

The chain has TRBV5-6 and TRBJ2-1; 10 positions match TRBD2. Germline trimming cut 2 bases from V and 1 base from J; bases unmatched to any gene: 9. Germline V gene data show CDR1 as SGHDT and CDR2 as YYEEEE. The CDR3 covers 18 residues. The CDR3 region has the DNA TGTGCCAGCAGCTTTCGGCTAGCGGGAGTCAGATCCTACAATGAGCAGTTCTTC. This encodes CASSFRLAGVRSYNEQFF.

The gene calls are TRBV21-1 and TRBJ2-3; no DNA check was done on the table's D call, TRBD2. TRBV21-1 is marked as a pseudogene. This CDR3 contains 15 residues. As DNA, the CDR3 is TGTGCCAGCAGCAAAGAGGACCGACTAGTCCCTACGCAGTATTTT. It yields the protein CASSKEDRLVPTQYF.

CDR3: CASSLGRAGGPAGELFF. For the CDR3, the DNA is TGCGCCAGCAGCTTGGGCAGGGCGGGAGGGCCCGCCGGGGAGCTGTTTTTT. The chain carries TRBV5-1 and TRBJ2-2; TRBD2 agrees at 9 bases. The CDR3 has 17 amino acids. Germline V gene sequence: CDR1 SGHRS, CDR2 YFSETQ. The ends lost 0 bases at V and 6 bases at J; junction bases unmatched: 9.

The rearrangement joins TRBV19 to TRBJ1-5; weak D call: TRBD1 (6 bases). The V gene's germline CDR1 is LNHDA and CDR2 SQIVND (reference sequence). The CDR3 is made up of 17 amino acids. Trimming removed 6 bases at V and 0 bases at J, with 18 bases between. The CDR3 DNA sequence: TGTGCCAGTAGCAGCTTTAAAGGACAGAATAGCAATCAGCCCCAGCATTTT. Translation: CASSSFKGQNSNQPQHF.